Listed below are T cell receptor beta chains from one sample, sequenced in a study of vaccination and CD4 T cells after COVID-19. These TCRs' antigens remain unknown. TCRdb re-called the PCR reads with MiXCR, one entry per CDR3 protein. The sample holds under 30,000 distinct CDR3 sequences, around 40% seen once. Input material: CD4+ T cells from blood, cultured in vitro. All receptors derive from a human donor who had recovered from COVID-19. The CDR3 runs from the conserved cysteine through the conserved F or W. Fields, in order: V gene, D gene, clone size, J gene, CDR3 DNA, CDR3 protein. The D gene is left open where the match is weak. Some rows mark clone size as missing; the rest say once, few, many or name a class of expanded clone.

V: TRBV19; D: TRBD1; size: .; J: TRBJ1-5; DNA: TGTGCCAGTAACCTTGGGGGACAGTATAGCAATCAGCCCCAGCATTTT; CDR3: CASNLGGQYSNQPQHF
V: TRBV27; D: .; size: few; J: TRBJ1-1; DNA: TGTGCCAGCAGTTTATCTATGGGGGTTGAAGCTTTCTTT; CDR3: CASSLSMGVEAFF
V: TRBV6-5; D: .; size: few; J: TRBJ2-1; DNA: TGTGCCAGCAGTTACCGAGCTTACAATGAGCAGTTCTTC; CDR3: CASSYRAYNEQFF
V: TRBV5-4; D: .; size: once; J: TRBJ1-2; DNA: TGTGCCAGCAGCGAACGGGGGGCGGACGGCTACACCTTC; CDR3: CASSERGADGYTF
V: TRBV12-3/TRBV12-4; D: .; size: .; J: TRBJ2-3; DNA: TGTGCCAGCACCCTTGGGGGGCGGGACACAGATACGCAGTATTTT; CDR3: CASTLGGRDTDTQYF
V: TRBV7-2; D: TRBD2; size: .; J: TRBJ2-3; DNA: TGTGCCAGCAGCGCGCCAAGGGCGGGGGGGTCAGATACGCAGTATTTT; CDR3: CASSAPRAGGSDTQYF
V: TRBV10-3; D: .; size: .; J: TRBJ1-3; DNA: TGTGCCATCAGTCACCCTCTCGGACGGACCTCTGGAAACACCATATATTTT; CDR3: CAISHPLGRTSGNTIYF
V: TRBV28; D: TRBD1; size: few; J: TRBJ1-5; DNA: TGTGCCAGCATACCCCGGGACAGTAATCAGCCCCAGCATTTT; CDR3: CASIPRDSNQPQHF
V: TRBV27; D: TRBD1; size: few; J: TRBJ1-5; DNA: TGTGCCAGCAGTTTATTCGGGACAGGCAATCAGCCCCAGCATTTT; CDR3: CASSLFGTGNQPQHF
V: TRBV19; D: .; size: .; J: TRBJ1-5; DNA: TGTGCCAGTAGTATGATGGCCAGGGGCAATCAGCCCCAGCATTTT; CDR3: CASSMMARGNQPQHF
V: TRBV19; D: .; size: .; J: TRBJ1-2; DNA: TGTGCCAGTAACGACAGGCCCTCCTATGGCTACACCTTC; CDR3: CASNDRPSYGYTF
V: TRBV19; D: .; size: few; J: TRBJ2-5; DNA: TGTGCCAGTAGTATAGTGAAGGGTTACTCAGAGACCCAGTACTTC; CDR3: CASSIVKGYSETQYF
V: TRBV24-1; D: .; size: few; J: TRBJ2-2; DNA: TGTGCCACCAGTGATTTTACCGGGGAGCTGTTTTTT; CDR3: CATSDFTGELFF
V: TRBV10-3; D: TRBD1; size: .; J: TRBJ1-2; DNA: TGTGCCATCAGTCCTACAGGGGTACAGGGCTACACCTTC; CDR3: CAISPTGVQGYTF
V: TRBV27; D: TRBD1; size: few; J: TRBJ2-2; DNA: TGTGCCAGCAGACCGGACAGGGGGCTGTTATCCGGGGAGCTGTTTTTT; CDR3: CASRPDRGLLSGELFF
V: TRBV28; D: .; size: .; J: TRBJ1-1; DNA: TGTGCCAGCAGTCCCCTAAGGTGGGCTGAAAACACTGAAGCTTTCTTT; CDR3: CASSPLRWAENTEAFF
V: TRBV6-2/TRBV6-3; D: TRBD2; size: .; J: TRBJ2-1; DNA: TGTGCCAGCAGTCCTAGCGGGATCTCCTACAATGAGCAGTTCTTC; CDR3: CASSPSGISYNEQFF
V: TRBV27; D: TRBD2; size: .; J: TRBJ2-5; DNA: TGTGCCAGCAGTTTAAGACTAGCGGGAGAGACCCAGTACTTC; CDR3: CASSLRLAGETQYF
V: TRBV6-1; D: TRBD1; size: .; J: TRBJ1-1; DNA: TGTGCCAGCAGTGAAAAAACAGGGGGCCTCCGCACTGAAGCTTTCTTT; CDR3: CASSEKTGGLRTEAFF
V: TRBV28; D: .; size: few; J: TRBJ2-3; DNA: TGTGCCAGCAGTCCCTACGGGCGAACAGATACGCAGTATTTT; CDR3: CASSPYGRTDTQYF
V: TRBV6-1; D: .; size: .; J: TRBJ2-6; DNA: TGTGCCAGCAGTCCCGAGACAGGTTGGGCCTCTGGGGCCAACGTCCTGACTTTC; CDR3: CASSPETGWASGANVLTF
V: TRBV28; D: .; size: few; J: TRBJ1-5; DNA: TGTGCCAGTGGGGACCTTAATCAGCCCCAGCATTTT; CDR3: CASGDLNQPQHF
V: TRBV6-1; D: .; size: few; J: TRBJ1-5; DNA: TGTGCCAGCAGTGACACGCTGAGGGCGGGGGTAAGTCAGCCCCAGCATTTT; CDR3: CASSDTLRAGVSQPQHF
V: TRBV20-1; D: TRBD1; size: .; J: TRBJ2-6; DNA: TGCAGTGCTCCAAGGACAGGGGCTTCTGGGGCCAACGTCCTGACTTTC; CDR3: CSAPRTGASGANVLTF
V: TRBV19; D: TRBD2; size: .; J: TRBJ2-1; DNA: TGTGCCAGTAGTATTCAGCGGGGCTACAATGAGCAGTTCTTC; CDR3: CASSIQRGYNEQFF
V: TRBV28; D: .; size: .; J: TRBJ1-1; DNA: TGTGCCAGCAGCTTAGACCCAAACACTGAAGCTTTCTTT; CDR3: CASSLDPNTEAFF
V: TRBV5-6; D: TRBD1; size: .; J: TRBJ1-5; DNA: TGTGCCAGCAGCTTGTATCCCCGGCAGGGGGCCCAGATTGAGGGCAATCAGCCCCAGCATTTT; CDR3: CASSLYPRQGAQIEGNQPQHF
V: TRBV19; D: .; size: .; J: TRBJ2-3; DNA: TGTGCCAGTAGTATTCGGCGTGAGGGGGATACGCAGTATTTT; CDR3: CASSIRREGDTQYF
V: TRBV11-2; D: .; size: .; J: TRBJ1-1; DNA: TGTGCCAGCAGCTTGGTAGGAAGCCCTGAAGCTTTCTTT; CDR3: CASSLVGSPEAFF
V: TRBV28; D: TRBD1; size: once; J: TRBJ1-2; DNA: TGTGCCAGCAGATACGGACAGGGAGGGCCAAGCTATGGCTACACCTTC; CDR3: CASRYGQGGPSYGYTF
V: TRBV20-1; D: .; size: few; J: TRBJ2-3; DNA: TGCAGTGCTAGTGGGGAGACTAGCACAGATACGCAGTATTTT; CDR3: CSASGETSTDTQYF
V: TRBV27; D: .; size: .; J: TRBJ2-5; DNA: TGTGCCAGCGCCTTCCTACAGGGCCAAGAGACCCAGTACTTC; CDR3: CASAFLQGQETQYF
V: TRBV4-2; D: .; size: .; J: TRBJ2-1; DNA: TGTGCCAGCAGCCAAGATCGGAGTAGGACGAGCTCCTACAATGAGCAGTTCTTC; CDR3: CASSQDRSRTSSYNEQFF
V: TRBV28; D: TRBD1; size: .; J: TRBJ2-7; DNA: TGTGCCAGCAGTGGACCGGGACAGGGCTACGAGCAGTACTTC; CDR3: CASSGPGQGYEQYF
V: TRBV20-1; D: TRBD2; size: .; J: TRBJ2-1; DNA: TGCAGTGCTAGGGCCCCCGGGGGCGGGGGGCACAATGAGCAGTTCTTC; CDR3: CSARAPGGGGHNEQFF
V: TRBV20-1; D: TRBD1; size: .; J: TRBJ2-2; DNA: TGCAGTGCCCCGGGACAGGGAAGGACCGGGGAGCTGTTTTTT; CDR3: CSAPGQGRTGELFF
V: TRBV6-1; D: TRBD1; size: few; J: TRBJ1-1; DNA: TGTGCCAGCCAGGTCGGGGACAGGGGGCTGTCGGTAGCTTTCTTT; CDR3: CASQVGDRGLSVAFF
V: TRBV20-1; D: TRBD2; size: .; J: TRBJ2-1; DNA: TGCAGTGCTAGAGGGCCGCCGGGACTACCCACAATCCTCCATGAGCAGTTCTTC; CDR3: CSARGPPGLPTILHEQFF
V: TRBV2; D: TRBD1; size: .; J: TRBJ2-7; DNA: TGTGCCAGCAAACCCAGACAGGGAAGCTTCTACGAGCAGTACTTC; CDR3: CASKPRQGSFYEQYF
V: TRBV20-1; D: .; size: few; J: TRBJ1-6; DNA: TGCAGTGGCTCAGGGGTGATCAATTCACCCCTCCACTTT; CDR3: CSGSGVINSPLHF
V: TRBV28; D: .; size: few; J: TRBJ2-5; DNA: TGTGCCAGCCCGGGACGGCCTTCACAAGAGACCCAGTACTTC; CDR3: CASPGRPSQETQYF
V: TRBV12-3/TRBV12-4; D: .; size: .; J: TRBJ1-6; DNA: TGTGCCAGCAGTGCCGGACAGCTACATAATTCACCCCTCCACTTT; CDR3: CASSAGQLHNSPLHF
V: TRBV12-3/TRBV12-4; D: TRBD1; size: .; J: TRBJ1-1; DNA: TGTGCCAGCAAGGCCGGGACAGGGTCCGCTGAAGCTTTCTTT; CDR3: CASKAGTGSAEAFF
V: TRBV7-3; D: .; size: .; J: TRBJ2-1; DNA: TGTGCCAGCAGCCGGACAGAATACAATGAGCAGTTCTTC; CDR3: CASSRTEYNEQFF
V: TRBV2; D: TRBD2; size: .; J: TRBJ2-3; DNA: TGTGCCAGCCGAAGGCGGGAGGGCCTAACAGATACGCAGTATTTT; CDR3: CASRRREGLTDTQYF
V: TRBV29-1; D: .; size: .; J: TRBJ2-1; DNA: TGCAGCGTTTTGGACAGCAATGAGCAGTTCTTC; CDR3: CSVLDSNEQFF
V: TRBV7-9; D: TRBD1; size: .; J: TRBJ2-7; DNA: TGTGCCAGCAGCCCACAGGGGTACTACGAGCAGTACTTC; CDR3: CASSPQGYYEQYF
V: TRBV25-1; D: .; size: few; J: TRBJ1-2; DNA: TGTGCCAGCAGGGGATATTGGACAAGCCGCTTC; CDR3: CASRGYWTSRF